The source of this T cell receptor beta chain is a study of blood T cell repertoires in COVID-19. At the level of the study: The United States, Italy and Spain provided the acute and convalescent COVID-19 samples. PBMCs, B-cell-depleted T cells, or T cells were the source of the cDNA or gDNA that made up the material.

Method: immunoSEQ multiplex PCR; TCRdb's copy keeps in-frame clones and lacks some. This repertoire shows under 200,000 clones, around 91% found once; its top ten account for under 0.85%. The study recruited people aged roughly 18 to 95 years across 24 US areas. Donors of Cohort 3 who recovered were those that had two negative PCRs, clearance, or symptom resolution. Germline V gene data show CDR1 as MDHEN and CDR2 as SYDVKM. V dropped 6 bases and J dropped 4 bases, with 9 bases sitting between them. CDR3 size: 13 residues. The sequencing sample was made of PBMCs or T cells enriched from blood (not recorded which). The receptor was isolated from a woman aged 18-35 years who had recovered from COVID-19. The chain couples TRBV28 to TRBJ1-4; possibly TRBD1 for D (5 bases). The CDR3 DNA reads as TGTGCCAGCAGAGGGGCTGTTAATGAAAAACTGTTTTTT. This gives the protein CASRGAVNEKLFF.